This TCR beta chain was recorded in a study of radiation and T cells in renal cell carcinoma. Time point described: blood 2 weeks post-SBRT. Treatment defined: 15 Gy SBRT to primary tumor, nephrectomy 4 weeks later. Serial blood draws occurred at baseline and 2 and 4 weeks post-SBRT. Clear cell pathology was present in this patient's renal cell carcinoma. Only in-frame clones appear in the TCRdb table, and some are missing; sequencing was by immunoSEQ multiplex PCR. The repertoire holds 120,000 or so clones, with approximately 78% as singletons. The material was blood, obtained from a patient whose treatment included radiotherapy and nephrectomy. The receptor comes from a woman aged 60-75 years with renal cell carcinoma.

For the CDR3, the DNA is TGTGCCTGGAGTGTCAGGGGGACGGATACGCAGTATTTT. Encoded protein: CAWSVRGTDTQYF. V and J are TRBV30 and TRBJ2-3, with 7 nucleotides matching TRBD1. CDR3 length: 13 amino acids. Per the germline V gene, CDR1 is GTSNPN and CDR2 is SVGIG (reference sequence). The V and J ends lost 0 bases and 6 bases, in that order; junction bases with no gene match: 3.